The source of this T cell receptor (beta chain) is a study of blood T cell repertoires in COVID-19. Study background: Researchers got acute and convalescent COVID-19 samples from the United States, Italy and Spain. In each case, the material was cDNA or gDNA derived from T cells, B-cell-depleted T cells, or PBMCs.

CDR1 MDHEN and CDR2 SYDVKM come from the germline V gene. CDR3 size: 13 residues. V gave up 6 bases and J gave up 1 base; unmatched junction bases: 2. Original data processing: Counts of nucleated cells, estimated from reference gene primer amplification, were obtained. Generated by immunoSEQ multiplex PCR, the TCRdb table keeps only in-frame clones and is missing some. V, J and clone size are those of that table, while D and trimming were read from the DNA. The table includes 280,000 or so clones, 75% to 90% detected once. The J gene is TRBJ1-2, the V gene TRBV28; TRBD1 aligns across 7 bases. Sequenced input: peripheral blood. This clonotype was sampled from a woman aged 55-70 years with acute or convalescent COVID-19. The CDR3 DNA follows: TGTGCCAGCAGGGGGGACAGTAACTATGGCTACACCTTC. Amino acid sequence: CASRGDSNYGYTF.